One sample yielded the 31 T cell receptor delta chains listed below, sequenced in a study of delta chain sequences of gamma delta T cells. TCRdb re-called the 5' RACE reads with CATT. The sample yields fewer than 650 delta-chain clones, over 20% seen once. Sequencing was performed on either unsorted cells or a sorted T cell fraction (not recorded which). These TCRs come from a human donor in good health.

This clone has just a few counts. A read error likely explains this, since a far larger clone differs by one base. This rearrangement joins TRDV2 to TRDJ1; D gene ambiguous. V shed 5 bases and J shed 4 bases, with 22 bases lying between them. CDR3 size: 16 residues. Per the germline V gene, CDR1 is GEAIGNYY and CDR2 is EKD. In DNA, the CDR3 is TGTGCCTGTGGCTCGGTACTGAAGCAAGCTGGCGATAAACTCATCTTT. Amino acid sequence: CACGSVLKQAGDKLIF.

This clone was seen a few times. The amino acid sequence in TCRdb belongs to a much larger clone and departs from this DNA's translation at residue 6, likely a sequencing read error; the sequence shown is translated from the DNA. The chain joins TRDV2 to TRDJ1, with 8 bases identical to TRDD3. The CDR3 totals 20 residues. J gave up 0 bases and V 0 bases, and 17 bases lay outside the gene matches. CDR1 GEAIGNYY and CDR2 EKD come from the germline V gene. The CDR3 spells CACDTLGSGGPEGDTDKLIF. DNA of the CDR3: TGTGCCTGTGACACCTTGGGCTCTGGGGGACCTGAGGGGGACACCGATAAACTCATCTTT.

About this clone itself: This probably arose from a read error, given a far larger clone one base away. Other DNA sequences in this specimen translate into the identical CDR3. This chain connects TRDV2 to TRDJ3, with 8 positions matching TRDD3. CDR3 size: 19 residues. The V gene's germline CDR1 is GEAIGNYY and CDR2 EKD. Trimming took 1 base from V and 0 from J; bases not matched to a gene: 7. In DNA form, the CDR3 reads TGTGCCTGTGACACTACTGGGGGTCCAAGCTCCTGGGACACCCGACAGATGTTTTTC. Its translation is CACDTTGGPSSWDTRQMFF.

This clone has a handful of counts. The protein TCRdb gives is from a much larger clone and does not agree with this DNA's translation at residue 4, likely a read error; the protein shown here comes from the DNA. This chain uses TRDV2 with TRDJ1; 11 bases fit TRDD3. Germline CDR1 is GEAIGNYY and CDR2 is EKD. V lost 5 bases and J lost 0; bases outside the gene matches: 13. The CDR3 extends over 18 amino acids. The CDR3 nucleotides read TGTGCCTGTGGCCCTCTCGTGGGGGATACGATGTACACCGATAAACTCATCTTT. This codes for CACGPLVGDTMYTDKLIF.

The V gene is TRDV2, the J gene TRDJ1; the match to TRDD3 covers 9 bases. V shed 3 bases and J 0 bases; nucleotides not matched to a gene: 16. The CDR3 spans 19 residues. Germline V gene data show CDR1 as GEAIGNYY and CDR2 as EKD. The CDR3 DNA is TGTGCCTGTGACCCTCTGGGTGGGATGGGGGATAGAGACACCGATAAACTCATCTTT. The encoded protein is CACDPLGGMGDRDTDKLIF.

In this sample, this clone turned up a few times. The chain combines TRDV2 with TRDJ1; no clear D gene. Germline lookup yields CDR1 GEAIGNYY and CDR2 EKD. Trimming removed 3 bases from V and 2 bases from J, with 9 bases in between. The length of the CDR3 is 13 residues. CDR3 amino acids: CACDRLQTDKLIF. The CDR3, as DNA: TGTGCCTGTGACCGCCTCCAGACCGATAAACTCATCTTT.

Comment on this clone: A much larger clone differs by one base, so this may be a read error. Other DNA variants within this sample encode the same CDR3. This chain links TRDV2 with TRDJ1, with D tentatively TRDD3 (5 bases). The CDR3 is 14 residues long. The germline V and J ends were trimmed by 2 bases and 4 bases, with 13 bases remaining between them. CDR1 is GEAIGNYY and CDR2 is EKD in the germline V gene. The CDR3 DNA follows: TGTGCCTGTGACATAGCCGGAGGGGACGATAAACTCATCTTT. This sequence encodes CACDIAGGDDKLIF.

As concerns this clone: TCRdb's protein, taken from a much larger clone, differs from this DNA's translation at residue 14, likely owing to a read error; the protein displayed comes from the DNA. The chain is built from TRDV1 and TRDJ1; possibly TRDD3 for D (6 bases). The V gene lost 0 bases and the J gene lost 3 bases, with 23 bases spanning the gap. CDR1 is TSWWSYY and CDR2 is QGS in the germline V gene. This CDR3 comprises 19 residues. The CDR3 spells CALGELAGWGPNKPDKLIF. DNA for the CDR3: TGTGCTCTTGGGGAACTAGCCGGTTGGGGGCCGAATAAGCCCGATAAACTCATCTTT.

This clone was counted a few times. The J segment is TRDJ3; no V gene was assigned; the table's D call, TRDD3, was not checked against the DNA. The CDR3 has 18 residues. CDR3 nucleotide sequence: TGCAGTGGTATCAACGCAGAGTCAGCTCAGCTCTTCTCTTGGGGGATGTTTTTC. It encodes CSGINAESAQLFSWGMFF.

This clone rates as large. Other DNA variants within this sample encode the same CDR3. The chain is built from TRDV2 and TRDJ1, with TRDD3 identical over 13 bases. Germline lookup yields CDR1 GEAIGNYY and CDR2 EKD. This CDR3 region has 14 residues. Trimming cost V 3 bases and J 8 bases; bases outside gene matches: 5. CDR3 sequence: CACDPVLGDTKLIF. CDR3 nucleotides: TGTGCCTGTGACCCTGTACTGGGGGATACGAAACTCATCTTT.

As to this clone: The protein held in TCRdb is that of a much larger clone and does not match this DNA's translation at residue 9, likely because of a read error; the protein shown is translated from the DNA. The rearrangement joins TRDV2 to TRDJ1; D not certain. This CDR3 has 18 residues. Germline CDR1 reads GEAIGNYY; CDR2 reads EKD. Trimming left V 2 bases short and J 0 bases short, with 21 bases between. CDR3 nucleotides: TGTGCCTGTGACAGGGTATCCGAGTGGAGATCGTACACCGATAAACTCATCTTT. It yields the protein CACDRVSEWRSYTDKLIF.

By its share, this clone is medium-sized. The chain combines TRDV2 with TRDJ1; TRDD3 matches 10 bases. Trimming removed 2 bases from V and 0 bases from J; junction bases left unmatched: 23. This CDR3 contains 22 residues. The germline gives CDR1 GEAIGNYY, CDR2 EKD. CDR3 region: CACDMVPSSVLGDGRYTDKLIF. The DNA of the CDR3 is TGTGCCTGTGACATGGTTCCTTCCTCAGTACTGGGGGATGGGAGGTACACCGATAAACTCATCTTT.

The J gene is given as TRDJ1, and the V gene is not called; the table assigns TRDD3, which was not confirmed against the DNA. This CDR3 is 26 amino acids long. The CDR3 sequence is CSGINAESSVLVSWGGDQRYTDKLIF. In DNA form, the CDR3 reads TGCAGTGGTATCAACGCAGAGTCATCTGTTTTAGTATCTTGGGGGGGGGACCAGAGGTACACCGATAAACTCATCTTT.

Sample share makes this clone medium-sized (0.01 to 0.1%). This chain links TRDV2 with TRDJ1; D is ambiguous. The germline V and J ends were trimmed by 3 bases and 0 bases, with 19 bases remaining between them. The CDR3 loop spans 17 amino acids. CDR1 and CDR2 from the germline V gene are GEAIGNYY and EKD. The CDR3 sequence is CACDPLQQWSDTDKLIF. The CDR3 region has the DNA TGTGCCTGTGACCCCCTCCAACAATGGTCGGACACCGATAAACTCATCTTT.

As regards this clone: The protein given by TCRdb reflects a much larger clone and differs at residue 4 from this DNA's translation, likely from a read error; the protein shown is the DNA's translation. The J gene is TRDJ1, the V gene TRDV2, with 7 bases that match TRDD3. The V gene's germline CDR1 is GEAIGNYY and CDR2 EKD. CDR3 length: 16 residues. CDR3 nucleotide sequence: TGTGCCTGTAACACCCTTACTGGGGCCAACACCGATAAACTCATCTTT. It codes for CACNTLTGANTDKLIF.

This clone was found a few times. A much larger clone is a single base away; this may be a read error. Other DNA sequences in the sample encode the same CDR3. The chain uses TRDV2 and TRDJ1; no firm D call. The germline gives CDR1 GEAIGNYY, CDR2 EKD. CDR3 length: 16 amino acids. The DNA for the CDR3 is TGCGCCTGTGACACCGTTGAATACCATATCCCGGGTAAACTCATCTTT. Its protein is CACDTVEYHIPGKLIF.

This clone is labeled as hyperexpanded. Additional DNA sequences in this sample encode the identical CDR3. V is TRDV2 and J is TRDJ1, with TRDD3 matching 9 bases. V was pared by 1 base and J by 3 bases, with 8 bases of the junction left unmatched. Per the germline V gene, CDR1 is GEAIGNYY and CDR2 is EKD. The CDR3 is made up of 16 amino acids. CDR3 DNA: TGTGCCTGTGACACGCTGGGGGATCGAACCTCCGATAAACTCATCTTT. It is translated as CACDTLGDRTSDKLIF.

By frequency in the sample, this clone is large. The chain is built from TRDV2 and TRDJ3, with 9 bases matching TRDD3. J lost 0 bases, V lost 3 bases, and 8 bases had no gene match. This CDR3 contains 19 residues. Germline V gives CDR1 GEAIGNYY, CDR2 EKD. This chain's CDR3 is CACDSLGDPSSWDTRQMFF. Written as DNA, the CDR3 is TGTGCCTGTGACTCACTGGGGGACCCGAGCTCCTGGGACACCCGACAGATGTTTTTC.

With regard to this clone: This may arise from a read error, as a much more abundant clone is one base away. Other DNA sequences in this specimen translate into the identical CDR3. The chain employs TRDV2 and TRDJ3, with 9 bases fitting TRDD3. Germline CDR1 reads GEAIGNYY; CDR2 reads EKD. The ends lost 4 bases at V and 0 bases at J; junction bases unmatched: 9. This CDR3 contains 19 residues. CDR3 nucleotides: TGTGCCTGTGATACCGTGGGGGATATCCGCTCCTGGGACACCCGACAGATGTTTTTC. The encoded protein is CACDTVGDIRSWDTRQMFF.

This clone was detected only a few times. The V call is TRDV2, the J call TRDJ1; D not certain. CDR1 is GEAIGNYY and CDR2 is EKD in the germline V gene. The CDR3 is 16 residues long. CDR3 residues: CACNSVLKQAGDKLIF. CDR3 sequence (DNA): TGTGCTTGTAACTCGGTACTGAAGCAAGCTGGCGATAAACTCATCTTT.

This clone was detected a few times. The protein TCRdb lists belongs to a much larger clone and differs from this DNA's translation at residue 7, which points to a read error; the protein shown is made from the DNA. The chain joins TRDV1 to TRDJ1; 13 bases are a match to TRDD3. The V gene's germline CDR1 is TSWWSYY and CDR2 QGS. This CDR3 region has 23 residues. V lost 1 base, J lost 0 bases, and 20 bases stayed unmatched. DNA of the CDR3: TGTGCTCTTGGGGAACAGGCTCTCACTGAGTACTGGGGGATACGCGACGACACCGATAAACTCATCTTT. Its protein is CALGEQALTEYWGIRDDTDKLIF.

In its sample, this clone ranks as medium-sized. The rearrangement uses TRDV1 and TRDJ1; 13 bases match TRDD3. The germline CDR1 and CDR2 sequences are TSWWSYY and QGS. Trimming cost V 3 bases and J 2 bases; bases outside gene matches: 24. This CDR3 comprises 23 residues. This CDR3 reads CALGDYSFPILGDTRRGTDKLIF. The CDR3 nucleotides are TGTGCTCTTGGGGACTACTCCTTTCCTATACTGGGGGATACGCGTAGGGGGACCGATAAACTCATCTTT.

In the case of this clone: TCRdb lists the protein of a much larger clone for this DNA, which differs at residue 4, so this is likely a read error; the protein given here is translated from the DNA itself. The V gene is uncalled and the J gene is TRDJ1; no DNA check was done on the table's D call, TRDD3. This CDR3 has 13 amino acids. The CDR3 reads CSVIQSWGDKLIF. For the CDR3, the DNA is TGTAGTGTGATCCAATCTTGGGGCGATAAACTCATCTTT.

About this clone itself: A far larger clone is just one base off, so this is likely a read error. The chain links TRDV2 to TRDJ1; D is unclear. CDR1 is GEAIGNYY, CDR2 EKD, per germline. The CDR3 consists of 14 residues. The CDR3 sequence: CACDTVAGTDKLTF. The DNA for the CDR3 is TGTGCCTGTGACACCGTGGCTGGCACCGATAAACTCACCTTT.

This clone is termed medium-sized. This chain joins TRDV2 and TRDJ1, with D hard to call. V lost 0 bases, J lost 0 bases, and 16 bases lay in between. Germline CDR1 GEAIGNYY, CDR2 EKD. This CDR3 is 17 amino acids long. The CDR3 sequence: CACDTVSGVLYTDKLIF. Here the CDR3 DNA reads TGTGCCTGTGACACCGTATCCGGGGTACTGTACACCGATAAACTCATCTTT.

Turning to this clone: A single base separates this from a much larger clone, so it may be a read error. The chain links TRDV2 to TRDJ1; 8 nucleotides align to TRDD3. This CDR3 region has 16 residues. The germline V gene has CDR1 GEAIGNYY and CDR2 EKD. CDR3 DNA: TGTGCCGGTGACACGCTGGGGGAGCTCTACACCGATAAACTCATCTTT. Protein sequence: CAGDTLGELYTDKLIF.

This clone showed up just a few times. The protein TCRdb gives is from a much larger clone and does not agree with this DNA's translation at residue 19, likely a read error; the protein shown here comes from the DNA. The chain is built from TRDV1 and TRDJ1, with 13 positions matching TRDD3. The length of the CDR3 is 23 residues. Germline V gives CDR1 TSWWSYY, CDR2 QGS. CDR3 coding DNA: TGTGCTCTTGGGGAACAGGTTCTCACTGAGTACTGGGGGATACGCGACGACACCGGTAAACTCATCTTT. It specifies CALGEQVLTEYWGIRDDTGKLIF.

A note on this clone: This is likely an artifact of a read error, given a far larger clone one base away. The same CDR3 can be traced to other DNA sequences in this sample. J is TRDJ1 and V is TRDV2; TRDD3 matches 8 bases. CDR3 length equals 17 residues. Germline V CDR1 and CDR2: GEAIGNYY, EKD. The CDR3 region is CALSRLGDQRYTDKLIF. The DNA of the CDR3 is TGTGCCCTCTCTCGGCTGGGGGACCAGAGGTACACCGATAAACTCATCTTC.

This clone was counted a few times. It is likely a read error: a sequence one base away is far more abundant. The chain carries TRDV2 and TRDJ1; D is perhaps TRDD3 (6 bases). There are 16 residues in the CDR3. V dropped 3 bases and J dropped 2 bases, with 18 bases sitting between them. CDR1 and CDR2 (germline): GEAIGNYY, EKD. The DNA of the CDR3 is TGTGCCTGTGACGGAGTTGCTGGGGAAGGTACCGATAAACTCATCTTT. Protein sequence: CACDGVAGEGTDKLIF.

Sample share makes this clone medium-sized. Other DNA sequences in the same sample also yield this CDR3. The chain's CDR3 is CACDPLGNTDKLIF. The CDR3 DNA is TGTGCCTGTGACCCACTGGGAAACACCGATAAACTCATCTTT. This sequence joins TRDV2 and TRDJ1, with a weak D call TRDD3 (6 bases). Germline CDR1 and CDR2: GEAIGNYY and EKD. The CDR3 consists of 14 residues. Trimming stripped 3 bases from V and 0 bases from J, with 10 bases between.

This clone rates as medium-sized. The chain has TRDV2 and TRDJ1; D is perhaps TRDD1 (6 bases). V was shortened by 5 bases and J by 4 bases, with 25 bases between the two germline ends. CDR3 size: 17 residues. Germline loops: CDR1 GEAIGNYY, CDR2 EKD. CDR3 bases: TGTGCCTGTGTCATTGGCCCTTACTGGAAATACGACGATAAACTCATCTTT. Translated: CACVIGPYWKYDDKLIF.